This is a list of T cell receptor beta chains from one sample in a study of blood T cell repertoires in COVID-19. Sequencing used immunoSEQ multiplex PCR; TCRdb keeps in-frame clones, though not all of them. Of some 200,000 clones in the sample, 80% were seen once. Sequenced: peripheral blood. The receptor set was obtained from a woman in her 70s with acute or convalescent COVID-19. The CDR3 runs from the conserved cysteine through the conserved F or W. Each record gives: J gene, V gene, clone size, D gene, CDR3 protein, CDR3 DNA. The D gene is left open where the match is weak. The size entry is marked missing in some rows and otherwise reads once, few, many or a size class.

J: TRBJ1-2
V: TRBV9
size: few
D: TRBD1
CDR3: CASSVGQGDGYTF
DNA: TGTGCCAGCAGCGTAGGACAGGGGGATGGCTACACCTTC

J: TRBJ1-3
V: TRBV6-6
size: NA
D: NA
CDR3: CASSYGGSSGNTIYF
DNA: TGTGCCAGCAGTTACGGAGGGAGCTCTGGAAACACCATATATTTT

J: TRBJ2-3
V: TRBV7-9
size: few
D: NA
CDR3: CASSLIELGRYDTQYF
DNA: TGTGCCAGCAGCTTAATTGAACTAGGTCGTTATGATACGCAGTATTTT

J: TRBJ2-7
V: TRBV6-5
size: NA
D: NA
CDR3: CASSLRGNGYEQYF
DNA: TGTGCCAGCAGTTTAAGGGGGAATGGCTACGAGCAGTACTTC

J: TRBJ1-5
V: TRBV28
size: once
D: NA
CDR3: CASSLADQPQHF
DNA: TGTGCCAGCAGTTTGGCGGATCAGCCCCAGCATTTT

J: TRBJ2-1
V: TRBV3-1/TRBV3-2
size: NA
D: TRBD2
CDR3: CASSPRGRVTYNEQFF
DNA: TGTGCCAGCAGCCCCCGGGGGAGGGTGACGTACAATGAGCAGTTCTTC

J: TRBJ1-1
V: TRBV6-5
size: NA
D: NA
CDR3: CASRGAPRNTEAFF
DNA: TGTGCCAGCAGGGGAGCCCCACGGAACACTGAAGCTTTCTTT

J: TRBJ2-5
V: TRBV7-6
size: once
D: NA
CDR3: CASSFTPGYQTQYF
DNA: TGTGCCAGCAGCTTTACCCCAGGGTACCAGACCCAGTACTTC

J: TRBJ1-1
V: TRBV6-5
size: NA
D: NA
CDR3: CASNVARSEAFF
DNA: TGTGCCAGCAACGTAGCACGCTCTGAAGCTTTCTTT

J: TRBJ1-1
V: TRBV6-4
size: NA
D: NA
CDR3: CASSDSPLTEAFF
DNA: TGTGCCAGCAGTGACTCCCCCTTGACTGAAGCTTTCTTT

J: TRBJ1-1
V: TRBV30
size: few
D: NA
CDR3: CAWSDPGTHTEAFF
DNA: TGTGCCTGGAGTGACCCCGGGACACACACTGAAGCTTTCTTT

J: TRBJ2-2
V: TRBV7-8
size: NA
D: NA
CDR3: CASSPEGGRFRGPFF
DNA: TGTGCCAGCAGCCCCGAGGGGGGGAGGTTCCGGGGACCCTTTTTT

J: TRBJ1-5
V: TRBV2
size: NA
D: NA
CDR3: CASSWTDTQPQHF
DNA: TGTGCCAGCAGTTGGACAGATACGCAGCCCCAGCATTTT

J: TRBJ2-1
V: TRBV7-2
size: NA
D: TRBD2
CDR3: CASSLGVGGRANNEQFF
DNA: TGTGCCAGCAGCTTAGGAGTCGGCGGGAGGGCCAACAATGAGCAGTTCTTC

J: TRBJ2-3
V: TRBV3-1/TRBV3-2
size: NA
D: TRBD1
CDR3: CASSQGPRGQGVDTQYF
DNA: TGTGCCAGCAGCCAAGGACCTCGAGGACAGGGTGTCGATACGCAGTATTTT

J: TRBJ1-3
V: TRBV3-1/TRBV3-2
size: NA
D: TRBD1
CDR3: CASSQRDRAGNTIYF
DNA: TGTGCCAGCAGCCAGAGGGACAGGGCTGGAAACACCATATATTTT

J: TRBJ2-7
V: TRBV7-7
size: NA
D: TRBD1
CDR3: CASSPGQTYEQYF
DNA: TGTGCTAGCAGCCCGGGACAGACCTACGAGCAGTACTTC

J: TRBJ2-3
V: TRBV10-3
size: NA
D: TRBD2
CDR3: CAISGSGLAVGDTQYF
DNA: TGTGCCATCAGTGGGTCGGGACTAGCGGTGGGGGATACGCAGTATTTT

J: TRBJ2-7
V: TRBV5-1
size: NA
D: TRBD1
CDR3: CASSLEGQGALYEQYF
DNA: TGCGCCAGCAGCTTGGAGGGACAGGGGGCCCTCTACGAGCAGTACTTC

J: TRBJ1-5
V: TRBV5-5
size: NA
D: NA
CDR3: CASSLTSGQPQHF
DNA: TGTGCCAGCAGCTTAACGAGTGGTCAGCCCCAGCATTTT

J: TRBJ1-5
V: TRBV7-2
size: NA
D: NA
CDR3: CASSPEGRGDQPQHF
DNA: TGTGCCAGCAGCCCTGAGGGGAGGGGTGATCAGCCCCAGCATTTT

J: TRBJ2-3
V: TRBV2
size: NA
D: TRBD2
CDR3: CASSESGLGGSDADTQYF
DNA: TGTGCCAGCAGTGAATCCGGCTTGGGCGGGAGTGATGCAGATACGCAGTATTTT

J: TRBJ2-3
V: TRBV4-2
size: NA
D: NA
CDR3: CASSQKRTDTQYF
DNA: TGTGCCAGCAGTCAGAAGCGGACAGATACGCAGTATTTT

J: TRBJ2-2
V: TRBV5-1
size: NA
D: NA
CDR3: CASSLIPRDGGELFF
DNA: TGCGCCAGCAGCTTGATTCCTCGCGACGGGGGGGAGCTGTTTTTT

J: TRBJ2-5
V: TRBV5-1
size: NA
D: NA
CDR3: CASSQESGGAFETQYF
DNA: TGCGCCAGCAGCCAAGAGTCGGGGGGCGCGTTCGAGACCCAGTACTTC

J: TRBJ2-7
V: TRBV18
size: NA
D: NA
CDR3: CASSPQTGDEQYF
DNA: TGTGCCAGCTCACCACAAACAGGCGACGAGCAGTACTTC

J: TRBJ2-1
V: TRBV2
size: NA
D: NA
CDR3: CASSRQVNEQFF
DNA: TGTGCCAGCAGTCGTCAGGTCAATGAGCAGTTCTTC

J: TRBJ1-1
V: TRBV30
size: NA
D: NA
CDR3: CAWTDGGTEAFF
DNA: TGTGCCTGGACGGACGGAGGCACTGAAGCTTTCTTT

J: TRBJ2-1
V: TRBV27
size: NA
D: TRBD2
CDR3: CASSQTSGINEQFF
DNA: TGTGCCAGCAGCCAGACTAGCGGGATCAACGAGCAGTTCTTC

J: TRBJ1-3
V: TRBV4-1
size: once
D: NA
CDR3: CASSQGWQALSGNTIYF
DNA: TGCGCCAGCAGCCAAGGGTGGCAGGCCCTCTCTGGAAACACCATATATTTT

J: TRBJ1-1
V: TRBV12-3/TRBV12-4
size: once
D: TRBD1
CDR3: CASRGTGGTEAFF
DNA: TGTGCCAGCAGAGGGACAGGGGGGACTGAAGCTTTCTTT

J: TRBJ2-2
V: TRBV7-9
size: few
D: TRBD1
CDR3: CASTKGGTGTTGELFF
DNA: TGTGCCAGCACCAAGGGCGGGACAGGGACCACCGGGGAGCTGTTTTTT

J: TRBJ2-1
V: TRBV7-2
size: NA
D: NA
CDR3: CASSLGRGSYNEQFF
DNA: TGTGCCAGCAGCTTAGGGCGGGGCTCCTACAATGAGCAGTTCTTC

J: TRBJ2-7
V: TRBV18
size: NA
D: NA
CDR3: CASLNLRLASSSYEQYF
DNA: TGTGCCAGCTTGAATTTGCGGCTCGCTAGCAGCTCCTACGAGCAGTACTTC

J: TRBJ2-7
V: TRBV7-9
size: few
D: NA
CDR3: CASSPDRDYEQYF
DNA: TGTGCCAGCAGCCCGGACAGAGACTACGAGCAGTACTTC

J: TRBJ2-7
V: TRBV5-1
size: NA
D: NA
CDR3: CASGFAISGVREQYF
DNA: TGCGCCAGCGGTTTCGCTATCTCAGGGGTTCGAGAGCAGTACTTC

J: TRBJ1-2
V: TRBV6-1
size: NA
D: NA
CDR3: CASSEGQVYGYTF
DNA: TGTGCCAGCAGTGAAGGTCAGGTCTATGGCTACACCTTC

J: TRBJ1-2
V: TRBV19
size: NA
D: NA
CDR3: CASTVAGIGNYGYTF
DNA: TGTGCCAGTACCGTCGCAGGGATCGGTAACTATGGCTACACCTTC

J: TRBJ2-7
V: TRBV28
size: NA
D: TRBD1
CDR3: CASGDRGREQYF
DNA: TGTGCCAGCGGGGACAGGGGGCGGGAGCAGTACTTC

J: TRBJ2-1
V: TRBV28
size: NA
D: TRBD2
CDR3: CASRQAGVGYNEQFF
DNA: TGTGCCAGCAGACAAGCGGGAGTCGGTTATAATGAGCAGTTCTTC

J: TRBJ2-5
V: TRBV7-8
size: NA
D: TRBD1
CDR3: CASSPYRGWGETQYF
DNA: TGTGCCAGCAGCCCGTACAGGGGTTGGGGGGAGACCCAGTACTTC

J: TRBJ1-4
V: TRBV5-8
size: few
D: TRBD1
CDR3: CASSSGTGKEKLFF
DNA: TGTGCCAGCAGCTCCGGGACAGGCAAAGAAAAACTGTTTTTT